These 7 T cell receptor beta chains originate from one sample sequenced in a study of response to subunit inactivated influenza vaccine. TCRdb processed the RT-PCR reads anew with MiXCR; each CDR3 protein has one entry. The table includes roughly 700,000 distinct CDR3 sequences, 14% detected once. The sequenced sample was PBMCs from blood, obtained 14 days before vaccination. All receptors derive from a man between 50 and 59 years old who received an inactivated influenza vaccine.

There are a few counts of this clonotype. The chain has TRBV7-2 and TRBJ2-3; D possibly corresponds to TRBD1 (5 bases). The CDR3 runs to 16 residues. The germline V and J ends were trimmed by 5 bases and 4 bases, with 19 bases remaining between them. The germline V gene encodes CDR1 SGHTA and CDR2 FQGNSA. The CDR3 DNA follows: TGTGCCAGCAGCCTAGTATATTTAGGGGCGGCAGATACGCAGTATTTT. Protein: CASSLVYLGAADTQYF.

This clonotype showed up just a few times. This chain connects TRBV6-1 to TRBJ2-7; D is uncertain. CDR1 is MNHNS and CDR2 is SASEGT in the germline V gene. This CDR3 is 13 amino acids long. V lost 3 bases to trimming and J lost 3 bases, with 9 bases between them. The CDR3 DNA reads TGTGCCAGCAGTGACAGAGACCGCTACGAGCAGTACTTC. It specifies CASSDRDRYEQYF.

The V gene is TRBV30, the J gene TRBJ2-6, with D uncertain. The CDR3 is made up of 14 amino acids. Per the germline V gene, CDR1 is GTSNPN and CDR2 is SVGIG (reference sequence). V was clipped by 4 bases and J by 1 base, with 8 bases between them. In DNA form, the CDR3 reads TGTGCCTGGAATTGGCAGTCTGGGGCCAACGTCCTGACTTTC. Amino acid sequence: CAWNWQSGANVLTF. The entire variable domain, with the rest obtained from reference TRBV30 and TRBJ2-6, is as follows: SQTIHQWPATLVQPVGSPLSLECTVEGTSNPNLYWYRQAAGRGLQLLFYSVGIGQISSEVPQNLSASRPQDRQFILSSKKLLLSDSGFYLCAWNWQSGANVLTFGAGSRLTVL.

This sequence joins TRBV14 and TRBJ2-7, with 7 bases lining up with TRBD1. Unmatched junction bases numbered 12, after V lost 2 bases and J lost 2 bases. This CDR3 is built from 17 residues. Germline-derived CDR1 and CDR2 are SGHDN and FVKESK. CDR3 amino acids: CASSQPPPTGITYEQYF. CDR3 coding DNA: TGTGCCAGCAGCCAACCTCCGCCGACAGGGATCACCTACGAGCAGTACTTC.

Only a few counts were recorded for this clonotype. This chain connects TRBV4-3 to TRBJ2-7; perhaps TRBD1 as D (5 bases). V was shortened by 0 bases and J by 2 bases, with 11 bases between the two germline ends. CDR1 and CDR2 (germline): LGHNA, YSLEER. The CDR3 is 15 residues long. The CDR3 DNA sequence: TGCGCCAGCAGCCAAGATCCCAGACAGACCTACGAGCAGTACTTC. Translated: CASSQDPRQTYEQYF.

This chain connects TRBV13 to TRBJ1-1; D remains unclear. V was pared by 2 bases and J by 3 bases, with 13 bases between. CDR1 is PRHDT and CDR2 is FYEKMQ in the germline V gene (reference sequence). CDR3 length: 15 residues. The CDR3 nucleotides are TGTGCCAGCAGCTTACCTTCCAGGTCGTACACTGAAGCTTTCTTT. Residues: CASSLPSRSYTEAFF. Based on the CDR3 plus reference TRBV13 and TRBJ1-1, the full variable domain is AAGVIQSPRHLIKEKRETATLKCYPIPRHDTVYWYQQGPGQDPQFLISFYEKMQSDKGSIPDRFSAQQFSDYHSELNMSSLELGDSALYFCASSLPSRSYTEAFFGQGTRLTVV.

The J gene is TRBJ1-5, the V gene TRBV20-1; D ambiguous. The V gene lost 0 bases and the J gene lost 10 bases, with 16 bases spanning the gap. This CDR3 region has 14 residues. In germline, CDR1 is DFQATT, CDR2 SNEGSKA (reference sequence). This chain's CDR3 is CSARDGLIPQPQHF. The CDR3 region has the DNA TGCAGTGCTAGAGATGGGTTAATTCCTCAACCCCAGCATTTT.